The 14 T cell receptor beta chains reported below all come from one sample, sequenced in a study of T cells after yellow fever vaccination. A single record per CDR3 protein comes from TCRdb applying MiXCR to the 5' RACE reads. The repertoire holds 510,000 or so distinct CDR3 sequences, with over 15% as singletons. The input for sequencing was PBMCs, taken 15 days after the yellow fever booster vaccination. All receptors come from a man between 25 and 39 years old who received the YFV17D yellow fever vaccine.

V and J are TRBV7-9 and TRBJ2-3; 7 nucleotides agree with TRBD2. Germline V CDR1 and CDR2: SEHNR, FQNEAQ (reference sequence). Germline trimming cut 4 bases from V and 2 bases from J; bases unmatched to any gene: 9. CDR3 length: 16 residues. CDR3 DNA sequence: TGTGCCAGCAGCTCATACCTAGCGGCCCTCACAGATACGCAGTATTTT. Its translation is CASSSYLAALTDTQYF. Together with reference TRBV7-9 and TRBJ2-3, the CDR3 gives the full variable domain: DTGVSQNPRHKITKRGQNVTFRCDPISEHNRLYWYRQTLGQGPEFLTYFQNEAQLEKSRLLSDRFSAERPKGSFSTLEIQRTEQGDSAMYLCASSSYLAALTDTQYFGPGTRLTVL.

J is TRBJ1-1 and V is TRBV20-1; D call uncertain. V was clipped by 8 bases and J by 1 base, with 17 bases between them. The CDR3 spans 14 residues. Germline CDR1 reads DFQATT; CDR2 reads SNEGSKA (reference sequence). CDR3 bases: TGCAGTACTTACCGGGAGACCCCGAACACTGAAGCTTTCTTT. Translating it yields CSTYRETPNTEAFF.

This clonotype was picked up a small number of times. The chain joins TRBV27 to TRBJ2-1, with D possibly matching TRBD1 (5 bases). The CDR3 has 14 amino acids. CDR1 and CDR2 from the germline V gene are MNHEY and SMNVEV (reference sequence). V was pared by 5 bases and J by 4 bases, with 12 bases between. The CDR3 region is CASSTRQSYNEQFF. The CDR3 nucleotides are TGTGCCAGCAGTACGCGACAGTCATACAATGAGCAGTTCTTC.

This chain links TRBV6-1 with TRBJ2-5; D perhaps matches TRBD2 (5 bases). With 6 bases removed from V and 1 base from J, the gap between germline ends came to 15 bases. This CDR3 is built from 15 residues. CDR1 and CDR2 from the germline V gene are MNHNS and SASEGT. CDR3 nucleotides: TGTGCCAGCAGCTCGACTACCGCCCCCCAAGAGACCCAGTACTTC. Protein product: CASSSTTAPQETQYF.

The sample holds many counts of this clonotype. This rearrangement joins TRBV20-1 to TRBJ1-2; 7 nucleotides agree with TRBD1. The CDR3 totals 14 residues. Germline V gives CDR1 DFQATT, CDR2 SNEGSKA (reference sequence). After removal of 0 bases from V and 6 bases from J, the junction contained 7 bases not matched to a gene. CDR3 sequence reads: CSAREKKQGHGYTF. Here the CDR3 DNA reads TGCAGTGCTAGAGAAAAGAAACAGGGGCATGGCTACACCTTC.

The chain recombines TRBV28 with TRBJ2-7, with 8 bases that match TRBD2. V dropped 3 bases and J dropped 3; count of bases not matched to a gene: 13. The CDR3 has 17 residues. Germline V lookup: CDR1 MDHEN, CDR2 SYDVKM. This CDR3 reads CASSFYPRGGPDYEQYF. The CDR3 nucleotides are TGTGCCAGCAGTTTTTACCCCCGCGGGGGGCCCGACTACGAGCAGTACTTC. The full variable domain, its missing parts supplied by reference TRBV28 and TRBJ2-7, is DVKVTQSSRYLVKRTGEKVFLECVQDMDHENMFWYRQDPGLGLRLIYFSYDVKMKEKGDIPEGYSVSREKKERFSLILESASTNQTSMYLCASSFYPRGGPDYEQYFGPGTRLTVT.

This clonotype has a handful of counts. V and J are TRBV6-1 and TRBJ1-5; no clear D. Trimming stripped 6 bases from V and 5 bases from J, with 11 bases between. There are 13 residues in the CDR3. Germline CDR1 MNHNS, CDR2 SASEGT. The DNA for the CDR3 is TGTGCCAGCAGGTTTTCACGGGATCAGCCCCAGCATTTT. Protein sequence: CASRFSRDQPQHF.

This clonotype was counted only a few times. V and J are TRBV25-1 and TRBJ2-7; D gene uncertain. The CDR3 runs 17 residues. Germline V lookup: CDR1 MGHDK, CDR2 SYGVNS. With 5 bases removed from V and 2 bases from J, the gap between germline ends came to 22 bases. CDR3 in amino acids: CASSPPTKGDVAYEQYF. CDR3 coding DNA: TGTGCCAGCAGTCCCCCAACTAAAGGCGACGTAGCCTACGAGCAGTACTTC.

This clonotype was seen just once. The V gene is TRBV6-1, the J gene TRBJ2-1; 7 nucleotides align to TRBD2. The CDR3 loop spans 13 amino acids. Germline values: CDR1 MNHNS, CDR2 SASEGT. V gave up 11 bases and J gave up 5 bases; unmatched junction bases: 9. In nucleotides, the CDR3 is TGTGCCGCCCGGGAGAGCGGGAACAATGAGCAGTTCTTC. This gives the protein CAARESGNNEQFF.

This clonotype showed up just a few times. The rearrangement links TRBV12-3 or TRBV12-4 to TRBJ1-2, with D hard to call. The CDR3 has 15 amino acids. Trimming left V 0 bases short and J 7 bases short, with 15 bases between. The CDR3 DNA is TGTGCCAGCAGTTTAGCTGGGATGGGAGGCCGTGGCTACACCTTC. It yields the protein CASSLAGMGGRGYTF.

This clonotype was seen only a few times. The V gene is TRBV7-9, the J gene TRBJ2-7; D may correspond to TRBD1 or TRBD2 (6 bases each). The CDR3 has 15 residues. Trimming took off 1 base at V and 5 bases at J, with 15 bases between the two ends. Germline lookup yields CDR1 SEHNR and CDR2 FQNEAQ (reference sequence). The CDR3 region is CASSLGGASFDEQYF. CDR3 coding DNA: TGTGCCAGCAGCTTAGGGGGGGCTAGCTTCGACGAGCAGTACTTC. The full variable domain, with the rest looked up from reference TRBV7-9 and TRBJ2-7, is DTGVSQNPRHKITKRGQNVTFRCDPISEHNRLYWYRQTLGQGPEFLTYFQNEAQLEKSRLLSDRFSAERPKGSFSTLEIQRTEQGDSAMYLCASSLGGASFDEQYFGPGTRLTVT.

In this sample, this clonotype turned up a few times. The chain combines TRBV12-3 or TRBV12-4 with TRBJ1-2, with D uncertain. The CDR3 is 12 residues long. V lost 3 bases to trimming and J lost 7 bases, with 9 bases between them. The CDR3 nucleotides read TGTGCCAGCAGTTTGGGCGTTGTTGGCTACACCTTC. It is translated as CASSLGVVGYTF.

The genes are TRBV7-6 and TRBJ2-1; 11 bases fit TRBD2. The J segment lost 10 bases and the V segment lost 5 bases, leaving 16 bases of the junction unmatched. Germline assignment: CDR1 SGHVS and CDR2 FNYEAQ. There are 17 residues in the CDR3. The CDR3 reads CASSPRPGLAGAGEQFF. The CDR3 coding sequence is TGTGCCAGCAGCCCCCGCCCCGGACTAGCGGGTGCGGGAGAGCAGTTCTTC.

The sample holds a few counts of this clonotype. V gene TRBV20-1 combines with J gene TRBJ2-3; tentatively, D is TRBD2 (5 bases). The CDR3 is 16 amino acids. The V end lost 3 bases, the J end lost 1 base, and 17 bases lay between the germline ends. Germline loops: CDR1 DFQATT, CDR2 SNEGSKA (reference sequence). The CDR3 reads CSASERTPEGTDTQYF. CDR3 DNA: TGCAGTGCTAGCGAGCGGACCCCCGAGGGCACAGATACGCAGTATTTT.